These 13 T cell receptor beta chains were sequenced from one sample in a study of regulatory T cells in long-lasting Graves disease. Time point defined: newly diagnosed GD, antithyroid drugs for less than 3 months. The TCR library was made from RNA that had been extracted from PBMCs in TRIzol. Investigators prepared the TCR beta libraries by applying iRepertoire HTBI primers and Arm-PCR of CDR3 regions. TCRdb used MiXCR to reprocess the multiplex PCR reads, holding one entry per CDR3 protein. The table lists roughly 400,000 distinct CDR3 sequences, about 15% of them singletons. This same sample was also part of a study on T cells in Graves' hyperthyroidism and ophthalmopathy.

The source was peripheral blood mononuclear cells (PBMCs), collected at new diagnosis, from a patient treated with antithyroid drugs. All receptors derive from a woman aged 18 to 35 with Graves disease.

CDR3 protein: CASSPQAGVDTQYF. The DNA for the CDR3 is TGTGCCAGCTCACCGCAAGCGGGAGTAGATACGCAGTATTTT. The chain uses TRBV18 and TRBJ2-3; 8 nucleotides match TRBD2. The CDR3 extends over 14 amino acids. CDR1 and CDR2 from the germline V gene are KGHSH and LQKENI. J was trimmed by 5 bases and V by 3 bases; bases with no gene match: 4.

This clonotype appeared many times. V is TRBV28 and J is TRBJ2-7; D possibly corresponds to TRBD2 (6 bases). Germline loops: CDR1 MDHEN, CDR2 SYDVKM. The CDR3 spans 15 residues. The ends were cut back, 2 bases at V and 3 bases at J, with 14 bases in the middle. As DNA, the CDR3 is TGTGCCAGCAGTTTAAATCCGGGACTGGACTACGAGCAGTACTTC. Encoded protein: CASSLNPGLDYEQYF.

There are many counts of this clonotype. V gene TRBV6-1 combines with J gene TRBJ1-5; TRBD1 matches at 8 bases. Unmatched junction bases numbered 12, after V lost 6 bases and J lost 2 bases. The length of the CDR3 is 17 residues. Germline assignment: CDR1 MNHNS and CDR2 SASEGT. For the CDR3, the DNA is TGTGCCAGCAGCCGCCGACAGGGGAAGGCTGGCAATCAGCCCCAGCATTTT. The encoded protein is CASSRRQGKAGNQPQHF.

The V and J genes are TRBV7-2 and TRBJ2-7, with TRBD2 identical over 14 bases. CDR1 is SGHTA and CDR2 is FQGNSA in the germline V gene. Unmatched junction bases numbered 5, after V lost 1 base and J lost 0 bases. The CDR3 has 18 residues. The CDR3 loop is CASSLVFGLAGGSYEQYF. Written as DNA, the CDR3 is TGTGCCAGCAGCTTAGTTTTTGGACTAGCGGGAGGCTCCTACGAGCAGTACTTC.

CDR3 DNA: TGCGCCAGCAGCTTGGGGGCAAAAGGGGAGCAAAACACTGAAGCTTTCTTT. Its protein is CASSLGAKGEQNTEAFF. V usage is TRBV5-1 and J usage is TRBJ1-1; TRBD1 might be the D (5 bases). The V and J ends lost 0 bases and 2 bases respectively, with 17 bases between them. Per germline, CDR1 SGHRS and CDR2 YFSETQ. This CDR3 comprises 17 residues.

A remark on this clonotype: A much larger clone sits a single nucleotide away, making a read error possible. V is TRBV13 and J is TRBJ2-7; D gene unclear. This CDR3 comprises 15 residues. V lost 5 bases, J lost 4 bases, and 18 bases lay in between. Germline CDR1 reads PRHDT; CDR2 reads FYEKMQ (reference sequence). In DNA, the CDR3 is TGTGCCAGCAGCACCTCGACAAGAGTACTTTACGAGCAGTACTTC. Protein: CASSTSTRVLYEQYF.

This clonotype was detected ten times or more. This chain uses TRBV13 with TRBJ1-3; TRBD1 might be the D (5 bases). This CDR3 spans 14 amino acids. Germline CDR1 PRHDT, CDR2 FYEKMQ (reference sequence). V was shortened by 5 bases and J by 1 base, with 9 bases between the two germline ends. DNA for the CDR3: TGTGCCAGCAGCCAAAGGGGATCTGGAAACACCATATATTTT. This encodes CASSQRGSGNTIYF.

This clonotype was counted ten times or more. The chain is built from TRBV12-3 or TRBV12-4 and TRBJ2-1; 8 positions match TRBD1. CDR3 length: 14 amino acids. Losses at the gene ends were 0 bases for V and 10 bases for J; bases not matched to a gene: 5. CDR3 DNA: TGTGCCAGCAGTTTAGCCAGGGGGCGAACCGAGCAGTTCTTC. Amino acids: CASSLARGRTEQFF.

The chain is built from TRBV19 and TRBJ2-7; D possibly corresponds to TRBD1 (6 bases). Per germline, CDR1 LNHDA and CDR2 SQIVND (reference sequence). The CDR3 is 13 residues long. Deletions cut 5 bases from V and 6 bases from J, with 14 bases between. CDR3 sequence reads: CASSPQQGSEQYF. The CDR3 DNA sequence: TGTGCCAGTAGTCCCCAACAGGGAAGCGAGCAGTACTTC.

This clonotype was counted ten times or more. The chain couples TRBV30 to TRBJ2-3; 7 nucleotides line up with TRBD1. V lost 5 bases and J lost 2; bases outside the gene matches: 10. The CDR3 sequence is 15 residues long. The germline V gene has CDR1 GTSNPN and CDR2 SVGIG (reference sequence). The CDR3 sequence is CAWPAGDSYTDTQYF. The DNA of the CDR3 is TGTGCCTGGCCCGCTGGGGACAGCTACACAGATACGCAGTATTTT.

In this sample, this clonotype turned up many times. This sequence joins TRBV28 and TRBJ2-7, with 12 nucleotides matching TRBD2. The J segment lost 7 bases and the V segment lost 4 bases, leaving 5 bases of the junction unmatched. Germline V gives CDR1 MDHEN, CDR2 SYDVKM. There are 14 residues in the CDR3. CDR3 sequence (DNA): TGTGCCAGCAGTTCTCCTAGCGGGAGGGAAGAGCAGTACTTC. This translates into CASSSPSGREEQYF.

This clonotype was observed a few times. The chain uses TRBV11-1 and TRBJ2-1; the match to TRBD1 covers 9 bases. The J call is in doubt because the DNA end fits TRBJ2-5 better. The germline gives CDR1 SGHAT, CDR2 FQDESV (reference sequence). The CDR3 runs to 14 residues. The CDR3 here is CASSAGTGWETQYF. DNA of the CDR3: TGTGCCAGCAGTGCCGGGACAGGGTGGGAGACCCAGTACTTC.

This clonotype was seen ten or more times. This chain uses TRBV7-9 with TRBJ1-1; 7 bases are a match to TRBD1. Germline V gene data show CDR1 as SEHNR and CDR2 as FQNEAQ (reference sequence). The CDR3 spans 13 residues. Trimming removed 5 bases from V and 4 bases from J; junction bases left unmatched: 4. CDR3 DNA: TGTGCCAGCAGCCGCCCAGGGGGCACTGAAGCTTTCTTT. Translating it yields CASSRPGGTEAFF.